Shown below are 29 T cell receptor beta chains from a single sample sequenced in a study of T-cell memory formation after mild COVID-19 (TCRdb year 2021). The library relied on 5' RACE. The sequencing machine was an Illumina NovaSeq 6000. The public reads were quality trimmed at Q25 with fastp and then assembled into clones with MiXCR by TCRdb, keeping productive beta chains. Each CDR3 protein appears once, grouped with its most common genes and DNA. Present in this sample are roughly 140,000 distinct CDR3 sequences, around 15% of which were seen just once. Roughly 28% of the sample is held by the ten biggest clonotypes. Sequenced input: PBMCs or a T cell subset sorted from them (not recorded which). The source is an adult woman who had mild COVID-19 (a few samples of this study predate the infection). The sample titles of this study are shuffled in the database, so cell type and time point are left out; the donor was told from shared clones.

J is TRBJ1-4 and V is TRBV7-8; no firm D call. The CDR3 extends over 14 amino acids. The V end lost 2 bases, the J end lost 4 bases, and 8 bases lay between the germline ends. Germline V gives CDR1 SGHVS, CDR2 FQNEAQ. This CDR3 reads CASSLKGNNEKLFF. As DNA, the CDR3 is TGTGCCAGCAGCTTAAAGGGCAATAATGAAAAACTGTTTTTT.

This rearrangement joins TRBV3-1 to TRBJ2-5; D might be TRBD1 (6 bases). V lost 1 base, J lost 1 base, and 10 bases lay in between. In germline, CDR1 is LGHDT, CDR2 YNNKEL (reference sequence). CDR3 length equals 15 residues. CDR3 sequence: CASSQGFRGQETQYF. The CDR3 DNA reads as TGTGCCAGCAGCCAAGGTTTCAGGGGCCAAGAGACCCAGTACTTC.

This clonotype showed up just a few times. This chain joins TRBV15 and TRBJ2-3, with TRBD1 matching over 10 bases. This CDR3 region has 17 residues. V shed 0 bases, J shed 2 bases, and the junction held 5 bases outside the gene matches. Looked up from germline, CDR1 is LNHNV and CDR2 is YYDKDF (reference sequence). Here the CDR3 reads CATSRDRTGGFTDTQYF. CDR3 sequence (DNA): TGTGCCACCAGCAGAGATCGGACAGGGGGGTTCACAGATACGCAGTATTTT. The full variable domain, its missing parts supplied by reference TRBV15 and TRBJ2-3, is DAMVIQNPRYQVTQFGKPVTLSCSQTLNHNVMYWYQQKSSQAPKLLFHYYDKDFNNEADTPDNFQSRRPNTSFCFLDIRSPGLGDTAMYLCATSRDRTGGFTDTQYFGPGTRLTVL.

J is TRBJ1-3 and V is TRBV21-1; TRBD1 reflects the table's D call only, with no check against the DNA. TRBV21-1 has pseudogene status. The CDR3 spans 21 residues. The DNA of the CDR3 is TGTGCCAGCAGCAGTCTGGTGTTGAGACAGGGATCCCTTCACTCTGGAAACACCATATATTTT. This encodes CASSSLVLRQGSLHSGNTIYF.

This clonotype was seen more than once but under ten times. The V gene is TRBV12-3 or TRBV12-4, the J gene TRBJ2-1, with D hard to call. This CDR3 is built from 17 residues. Trimming shortened V by 5 bases and J by 0 bases, and 17 bases separated the two germline ends. This CDR3 is CASSPAPYESSYNEQFF. The CDR3 nucleotides are TGTGCCAGCAGTCCCGCCCCCTACGAAAGCTCCTACAATGAGCAGTTCTTC.

This clonotype was seen more than once but under ten times. The chain joins TRBV9 to TRBJ2-7; 10 nucleotides align to TRBD1. CDR3 length: 18 residues. Germline V lookup: CDR1 SGDLS, CDR2 YYNGEE. The V and J ends lost 0 bases and 5 bases, in that order; junction bases with no gene match: 14. The CDR3 sequence: CASSVGGGDRGPRDEQYF. In DNA form, the CDR3 reads TGTGCCAGCAGCGTAGGGGGCGGGGACAGGGGCCCCCGGGACGAGCAGTACTTC.

This clonotype was detected a few times. The CDR3 loop is CATSYGEGEQFF. CDR3 in DNA: TGTGCCACCAGTTATGGTGAGGGCGAGCAGTTCTTC. The chain links TRBV24-1 to TRBJ2-1; D possibly corresponds to TRBD2 (5 bases). The CDR3 is 12 amino acids. V lost 6 bases, J lost 10 bases, and 12 bases lay in between. Germline CDR1 KGHDR, CDR2 SFDVKD.

The chain carries TRBV12-3 or TRBV12-4 and TRBJ2-5, with 13 positions matching TRBD2. The CDR3 has 14 amino acids. Trimming at V came to 6 bases and at J to 4 bases, leaving 2 bases not matched to a gene. The CDR3 DNA follows: TGTGCCAGCAGCACTAGCGGGGGGGCAGAGACCCAGTACTTC. This gives the protein CASSTSGGAETQYF.

This clonotype appeared a few times. CDR3 sequence (DNA): TGCAGTGCTAGGGGACTAGCGGGAGGCTTCCCCTACGAGCAGTACTTC. Residues: CSARGLAGGFPYEQYF. V and J are TRBV20-1 and TRBJ2-7, with 15 bases matching TRBD2. Germline trimming cut 3 bases from V and 2 bases from J; bases unmatched to any gene: 5. Germline CDR1 and CDR2: DFQATT and SNEGSKA (reference sequence). This CDR3 region has 16 residues.

CDR3 region: CATVRTSGPYEQYF. For the CDR3, the DNA is TGTGCCACCGTACGGACTAGCGGACCCTACGAGCAGTACTTC. The chain couples TRBV2 to TRBJ2-7; 10 nucleotides agree with TRBD2. Per germline, CDR1 SNHLY and CDR2 FYNNEI. V lost 10 bases and J lost 2; bases outside the gene matches: 8. CDR3 size: 14 residues.

The chain couples TRBV7-9 to TRBJ1-2; D is possibly TRBD1 (5 bases). This CDR3 region has 16 residues. CDR1 is SEHNR and CDR2 is FQNEAQ in the germline V gene (reference sequence). V was trimmed by 5 bases and J by 3 bases, leaving 19 bases between them. In nucleotides, the CDR3 is TGTGCCAGCAGCCCGTACAAGGGGAGCCTTGACTATGGCTACACCTTC. Its protein is CASSPYKGSLDYGYTF.

This clonotype occurred a few times. This sequence joins TRBV20-1 and TRBJ2-7; D ambiguous. CDR3 length: 14 amino acids. Germline V gene data show CDR1 as DFQATT and CDR2 as SNEGSKA (reference sequence). Trimming took 0 bases from V and 6 from J, leaving 15 bases between them. The CDR3: CSARDPTLVGEQYF. The CDR3 region has the DNA TGCAGTGCTAGAGATCCCACATTGGTGGGCGAGCAGTACTTC.

Only a few counts were recorded for this clonotype. The chain has TRBV5-1 and TRBJ2-4; 8 bases line up with TRBD2. CDR3 length: 20 residues. Looked up from germline, CDR1 is SGHRS and CDR2 is YFSETQ. V gave up 1 base and J gave up 0 bases; unmatched junction bases: 15. The CDR3 sequence is CASSLYGGGRNTLAKNIQYF. The CDR3 nucleotides read TGCGCCAGCAGCTTGTACGGCGGGGGGCGTAACACACTAGCCAAAAACATTCAGTACTTC.

This clonotype showed up just a few times. The genes are TRBV20-1 and TRBJ2-7, with TRBD2 identical over 12 bases. CDR3 length: 13 amino acids. Germline CDR1 DFQATT, CDR2 SNEGSKA (reference sequence). The CDR3 nucleotides read TGCAGCGCGACTAGCGGGAGTAACTACGAGCAGTACTTC. Its protein is CSATSGSNYEQYF.

This clonotype has more than one count but fewer than ten. This chain connects TRBV6-5 to TRBJ1-2, with 8 bases aligning to TRBD1. The CDR3 has 15 amino acids. The ends lost 8 bases at V and 8 bases at J; junction bases unmatched: 16. The germline CDR1 and CDR2 sequences are MNHEY and SVGAGI. The CDR3 here is CASFRQGANSGGYTF. In nucleotides, the CDR3 is TGTGCCAGCTTTCGTCAGGGGGCTAATTCGGGAGGCTACACCTTC.

This clonotype has only a few counts. The chain uses TRBV6-2 or TRBV6-3 and TRBJ2-1, with 9 bases fitting TRBD2. Trimming took 2 bases from V and 1 from J; bases not matched to a gene: 6. The germline CDR1 and CDR2 sequences are MNHEY and SVGEGT. The CDR3 is 17 amino acids. For the CDR3, the DNA is TGTGCCAGCAGTTACACAACTAGCGGGCTATCCTACAATGAGCAGTTCTTC. Residues: CASSYTTSGLSYNEQFF.

The sample holds many counts of this clonotype. V is TRBV20-1 and J is TRBJ2-7; possibly TRBD2 for D (7 bases). The V end lost 0 bases, the J end lost 3 bases, and 15 bases lay between the germline ends. The germline gives CDR1 DFQATT, CDR2 SNEGSKA (reference sequence). The CDR3 contains 15 residues. This chain's CDR3 is CSARDFQGRDYEQYF. Here the CDR3 DNA reads TGCAGTGCTAGAGATTTCCAGGGGAGGGACTACGAGCAGTACTTC.

This clonotype appeared a few times. The rearrangement uses TRBV5-6 and TRBJ2-1, with 9 bases matching TRBD1. The CDR3 contains 15 residues. V gave up 4 bases and J gave up 7 bases; unmatched junction bases: 9. Germline assignment: CDR1 SGHDT and CDR2 YYEEEE. CDR3 sequence: CASSPPDRGGNEQFF. The DNA of the CDR3 is TGTGCCAGCAGCCCCCCGGACAGGGGTGGGAATGAGCAGTTCTTC.

The chain's CDR3 is CSVEGRPYGYTF. The CDR3 DNA follows: TGCAGCGTTGAAGGGCGACCCTATGGCTACACCTTC. The chain is built from TRBV29-1 and TRBJ1-2; D ambiguous. This CDR3 is 12 amino acids long. Germline loops: CDR1 SQVTM, CDR2 ANQGSEA. With 1 base removed from V and 4 bases from J, the gap between germline ends came to 7 bases. The full variable domain, its missing parts supplied by reference TRBV29-1 and TRBJ1-2, is SAVISQKPSRDICQRGTSLTIQCQVDSQVTMMFWYRQQPGQSLTLIATANQGSEATYESGFVIDKFPISRPNLTFSTLTVSNMSPEDSSIYLCSVEGRPYGYTFGSGTRLTVV.

The table lists this clonotype with a few counts. The chain uses TRBV24-1 and TRBJ1-4, with 9 bases fitting TRBD1. The CDR3 runs to 14 residues. Germline assignment: CDR1 KGHDR and CDR2 SFDVKD. Germline trimming cut 7 bases from V and 8 bases from J; bases unmatched to any gene: 7. In DNA form, the CDR3 reads TGTGCCACCAGAAATGACAGGGGGTGCGAAAAACTGTTTTTT. Translation gives CATRNDRGCEKLFF.

The rearrangement links TRBV4-1 to TRBJ2-2; 12 bases match TRBD2. Unmatched junction bases numbered 4, after V lost 4 bases and J lost 4 bases. The CDR3 covers 16 residues. Germline-derived CDR1 and CDR2 are MGHRA and YSYEKL. For the CDR3, the DNA is TGCGCCAGCAGCCCACTAGCGGGGGGAACCACCGGGGAGCTGTTTTTT. This sequence encodes CASSPLAGGTTGELFF.

This clonotype has more than one count but fewer than ten. The chain is built from TRBV12-3 or TRBV12-4 and TRBJ2-5; D is uncertain. The V and J ends lost 5 bases and 0 bases respectively, with 4 bases between them. The CDR3 is made up of 12 amino acids. CDR3 sequence reads: CASSQHQETQYF. In DNA, the CDR3 is TGTGCCAGCAGTCAGCACCAAGAGACCCAGTACTTC.

The chain carries TRBV18 and TRBJ2-3; D gene uncertain. This CDR3 is 15 amino acids long. CDR1 KGHSH and CDR2 LQKENI come from the germline V gene. Trimming cost V 3 bases and J 0 bases, with 10 bases left between them. The CDR3: CASSPVGRSTDTQYF. CDR3 nucleotides: TGTGCCAGCTCACCGGTCGGCAGGAGCACAGATACGCAGTATTTT.

This clonotype was found a few times. The chain links TRBV7-6 to TRBJ2-2; 7 nucleotides agree with TRBD2. CDR3 length equals 14 residues. Germline V CDR1 and CDR2: SGHVS, FNYEAQ. The J segment lost 6 bases and the V segment lost 4 bases, leaving 5 bases of the junction unmatched. As DNA, the CDR3 is TGTGCCAGCAGCTCCTCGGGGGGTCCCGGGGAGCTGTTTTTT. Its translation is CASSSSGGPGELFF.

V is TRBV5-6 and J is TRBJ2-7, with TRBD1 matching over 8 bases. Germline values: CDR1 SGHDT, CDR2 YYEEEE. J was trimmed by 3 bases and V by 4 bases; bases with no gene match: 12. The CDR3 runs to 16 residues. As DNA, the CDR3 is TGTGCCAGCAGCCACACGCCTGCAGGGGGCATCTACGAGCAGTACTTC. Translating gives CASSHTPAGGIYEQYF.

The chain carries TRBV7-6 and TRBJ2-2; no clear D gene. This CDR3 spans 15 amino acids. Per germline, CDR1 SGHVS and CDR2 FNYEAQ. The V gene lost 0 bases and the J gene lost 1 base, with 6 bases spanning the gap. This chain's CDR3 is CASSLAQENTGELFF. As DNA, the CDR3 is TGTGCCAGCAGCTTAGCCCAGGAGAACACCGGGGAGCTGTTTTTT.

This clonotype was seen more than once but under ten times. The J gene is TRBJ2-3, the V gene TRBV7-8, with 10 nucleotides matching TRBD2. Trimming at V came to 2 bases and at J to 3 bases, leaving 17 bases not matched to a gene. The CDR3 totals 20 residues. CDR1 is SGHVS and CDR2 is FQNEAQ in the germline V gene. The CDR3 nucleotides read TGTGCCAGCAGCTTACCCACCGGGACTAGCGCCTCCCGTGGGACAGATACGCAGTATTTT. Amino acid sequence: CASSLPTGTSASRGTDTQYF.

The chain combines TRBV9 with TRBJ2-3; D is ambiguous. CDR1 SGDLS and CDR2 YYNGEE come from the germline V gene. V gave up 4 bases and J gave up 0 bases, with 6 bases separating them. The CDR3 is 13 amino acids. CDR3 in amino acids: CASSLFSTDTQYF. For the CDR3, the DNA is TGTGCCAGCAGCCTATTCAGCACAGATACGCAGTATTTT.

The chain carries TRBV3-1 and TRBJ2-5; no definite D call. The CDR3 runs to 13 residues. Trimming shortened V by 3 bases and J by 4 bases, and 9 bases separated the two germline ends. Germline-derived CDR1 and CDR2 are LGHDT and YNNKEL (reference sequence). CDR3 loop: CASSQFPGETQYF. The CDR3 DNA is TGTGCCAGCAGCCAGTTTCCCGGAGAGACCCAGTACTTC.